This T cell receptor (beta chain) was found in a study of T cells in Graves' hyperthyroidism and ophthalmopathy (dated by TCRdb to between 2018 and 2021). Notes on the research overall: Peripheral blood samples were taken at initial diagnosis, before any treatment was given. After sampling, hyperthyroidism patients received methimazole starting at 30 mg daily, and ophthalmopathy patients received high-dose intravenous methylprednisolone. To identify distinguishing TCR V-J signatures, a discovery cohort of some 100 patients was used, comprising 43 with Graves' ophthalmopathy and approximately 57 with stable Graves' hyperthyroidism. The paper reports TCR Vbeta CDR3 sequencing of approximately 130 peripheral blood samples: 40 or so ophthalmopathy, over 70 hyperthyroidism and about 17 progressor patients. The 100 discovery patients were randomly split 7:3 into training and test sets. In addition, the study compared T-cell repertoires in thyroid tissue and in blood from six Graves' hyperthyroidism patients. Whether ophthalmopathy could be predicted prospectively was tested in an independent validation cohort made up of approximately 19 hyperthyroidism patients plus 17 patients who later progressed to ophthalmopathy. What the study reported, not specific to this receptor: In validation, the model predicted progression to ophthalmopathy a median of 6.5 months before onset, with approximately 70% sensitivity and almost 75% specificity. No statistical method was used to fix the sample size in advance, and group allocation was not hidden from the investigators. A 13 V-J signature model separated ophthalmopathy from stable hyperthyroidism, with 87.88% sensitivity and roughly 82% specificity in cross-validation and 80%/75% in testing. Most expanded thyroid clonotypes (frequency above 0.001) were also detected in blood, suggesting blood repertoires may reflect thyroid immune responses.

Ophthalmopathy patients had moderately to severely active disease, Clinical Activity Score of at least 3, NOSPECS grade of at least 4, and duration under 3 months. Exclusion was applied to patients with uncontrolled infections, other autoimmune diseases, pregnancy or lactation. Diagnoses were based on clinical symptoms, serum thyroxine and TRAb, thyroid ultrasound and orbital computed tomography. Ficoll-Paque density gradient centrifugation was used to isolate PBMCs from around 9.1 ml of fresh peripheral blood. Trizol reagent was used to extract total RNA, and RNA quality was then checked on an Agilent 2100 Bioanalyzer. In the germline V gene, CDR1 corresponds to MDHEN and CDR2 to SYDVKM. There are 13 amino acids in the CDR3, from cysteine to phenylalanine inclusive. Only the CDR3 DNA stays, 39 bases, in frame from base 1. This clonotype occurred many times. Its antigen is unknown. No base-level quality is on record; no much larger clone is a single base apart.

Amplification of TCR beta CDR3 regions was carried out from RNA transcripts. For the first round of RT-PCR on the TCR CDR3, the HTBI primer set was used together with the Qiagen OneStep RT-PCR kit. A second multiplex PCR round built the libraries, followed by size selection and purification. Sequencing of the libraries was done on an Illumina HiSeq2000 using paired-end 100 bp reads. As for the original processing: SOAPnuke was used to process the raw data, with reads discarded if the reads contained adapters or uncalled bases, had a mean Phred below 15, or lacked an exact constant-primer or identifier match. COPE v1.2.5 was used to merge the high-quality paired reads, and each unique nucleotide sequence was defined as a clonotype. MiTCR v1.1 was used to align clonotypes to the IMGT TRBV, TRBD and TRBJ reference segments. Analysis was restricted to V-J combinations with a frequency above 0.0001, which covered about 99% of repertoires. A TCS score was defined as the ratio of F50 (clonal expansion) to E x V (chaos), with BLOSUM62-based TCRdist applied between CDR3 peptides within each V-J. Welch's t-statistics and random forest reduced around 550 V-J features to some 14, which were used in a naive Bayes classifier (R e1071). TCRdb reran the public reads through fastp at Q25 and MiXCR, keeping productive beta chains. Here each entry gathers all rows of one CDR3 protein and keeps the most common genes and DNA. What appears here as the V and J calls and clone size reflects TCRdb's work, not the paper's. The sample includes more than 500,000 distinct CDR3 sequences, with roughly 16% observed a single time. 29% of the sample goes to the ten largest clones.

Material: blood. The clonotype originates from a woman aged 30 to 39 with Graves' ophthalmopathy. This chain joins TRBV28 to TRBJ1-2; no D gene is confidently identified. The nucleotide sequence reads as follows: TGTGCTGTACCATCCTTTCGGAGCTATGGCTACACCTTC. Its protein reads: CAVPSFRSYGYTF.